This is a list of T cell receptor beta chains from one sample in a study of blood T cell repertoires in COVID-19. Clones were read by immunoSEQ multiplex PCR, and TCRdb kept only the in-frame ones, dropping some. Of about 130,000 clones listed, roughly 89% were seen once; the top ten hold about 17%. Sequencing was done on a sample of peripheral blood. Receptor source: a man aged 50-59 years with active or convalescent COVID-19. The CDR3 runs from the conserved cysteine through the conserved F or W. D genes are given only for firm matches. Clone size is stated in some rows and not others, as once, few, many or a class when expanded.

D gene	V gene	J gene	clone size	CDR3 protein	CDR3 DNA
-	TRBV9	TRBJ2-3	-	CASSVLAIKATQYF	TGTGCCAGCAGCGTACTAGCGATTAAGGCTACGCAGTATTTT
-	TRBV2	TRBJ2-7	-	CASRSGTTVGEQYF	TGTGCCAGCAGGAGCGGGACAACGGTCGGCGAGCAGTACTTC
TRBD2	TRBV7-6	TRBJ2-2	-	CASSPWTSGMNTGELFF	TGTGCCAGCAGCCCGTGGACTAGCGGGATGAACACCGGGGAGCTGTTTTTT
TRBD2	TRBV28	TRBJ2-4	-	CASRLAGGSLAKNIQYF	TGTGCCAGCAGACTAGCGGGGGGGAGCCTAGCCAAAAACATTCAGTACTTC
-	TRBV7-2	TRBJ1-3	-	CASSLGQTWGNTIYF	TGTGCCAGCAGCTTAGGACAGACCTGGGGAAACACCATATATTTT
-	TRBV11-2	TRBJ2-7	-	CASSSGYEQYF	TGTGCCAGCAGCTCGGGGTACGAGCAGTACTTC
TRBD1	TRBV6-5	TRBJ2-3	once	CASSWDRGRMQYF	TGTGCCAGCAGTTGGGACAGGGGGCGCATGCAGTATTTT
TRBD1	TRBV4-1	TRBJ1-1	-	CASSQGDRGTEAFF	TGCGCCAGCAGCCAGGGGGACAGGGGTACTGAAGCTTTCTTT
TRBD1	TRBV29-1	TRBJ2-2	-	CSGGTGRSGELFF	TGCAGCGGGGGGACAGGGAGGTCCGGGGAGCTGTTTTTT
TRBD1	TRBV5-1	TRBJ2-7	-	CASSLGQGSYEQYF	TGCGCCAGCAGCTTGGGACAGGGATCCTACGAGCAGTACTTC
-	TRBV19	TRBJ2-7	-	CASSPWAADYEQYF	TGTGCCAGTAGTCCGTGGGCTGCTGACTACGAGCAGTACTTC
-	TRBV6-2/TRBV6-3	TRBJ2-1	-	CASSYGGLRSYNEQFF	TGTGCCAGCAGTTACGGAGGACTGAGGTCCTACAATGAGCAGTTCTTC
-	TRBV11-3	TRBJ2-7	-	CASSPAGTYRTYEQYF	TGTGCCAGCAGCCCCGCCGGGACATACAGAACCTACGAGCAGTACTTC
TRBD2	TRBV5-4	TRBJ2-3	-	CASSWAGTKSSTDTQYF	TGTGCCAGCAGCTGGGCCGGGACTAAATCTAGCACAGATACGCAGTATTTT
TRBD1	TRBV5-1	TRBJ2-3	few	CASSSSTGVLGTDTQYF	TGCGCCAGCAGCTCGTCAACAGGGGTTTTAGGGACAGATACGCAGTATTTT
-	TRBV29-1	TRBJ1-4	-	CSVVTRDYNEKLFF	TGCAGCGTTGTTACCAGGGACTACAATGAAAAACTGTTTTTT
-	TRBV5-1	TRBJ2-3	-	CASSLGASDTQYF	TGCGCCAGCAGCTTGGGGGCCTCAGATACGCAGTATTTT
-	TRBV28	TRBJ2-2	-	CATAIFSGELFF	TGTGCCACCGCAATATTTAGCGGGGAGCTGTTTTTT
-	TRBV4-3	TRBJ1-2	few	CASSQDRRVRGYTF	TGCGCCAGCAGCCAAGATAGACGGGTCCGGGGCTACACCTTC
-	TRBV2	TRBJ1-6	-	CASNREANSPLHF	TGTGCCAGCAACAGGGAAGCCAATTCACCCCTCCACTTT
-	TRBV5-1	TRBJ2-3	-	CASSLASSSTDTQYF	TGCGCCAGCAGCTTGGCCTCGTCTAGCACAGATACGCAGTATTTT
-	TRBV21-1	TRBJ2-4	-	CASSKSGDKNIQYF	TGTGCCAGCAGCAAATCCGGGGATAAAAACATTCAGTACTTC
-	TRBV14	TRBJ2-5	-	CASSLNDGVFETQYF	TGTGCCAGCAGCTTAAACGACGGGGTTTTTGAGACCCAGTACTTC
TRBD1	TRBV6-5	TRBJ1-3	once	CASRDTQGAGNTIYF	TGTGCCAGCAGGGATACGCAGGGGGCGGGAAACACCATATATTTT
-	TRBV29-1	TRBJ1-1	few	CSGMTDQNEAFF	TGCAGCGGAATGACAGACCAGAATGAAGCTTTCTTT
-	TRBV5-1	TRBJ1-3	-	CASSLEPQGPSGNTIYF	TGCGCCAGCAGCTTAGAACCGCAGGGCCCCTCTGGAAACACCATATATTTT
TRBD1	TRBV12-3/TRBV12-4	TRBJ1-3	-	CASSIQGNTIYF	TGTGCCAGCAGTATACAGGGGAACACCATATATTTT
TRBD1	TRBV6-2/TRBV6-3	TRBJ1-2	-	CASSFFRDRVGYTF	TGTGCCAGCAGCTTTTTCCGGGACAGGGTTGGCTACACCTTC